The entry below describes one T cell receptor beta chain. There is no known antigen for this receptor. No clone much larger than this one lies a single base away; base qualities are absent. The time point label on this specimen signifies: baseline before first vaccination. Vaccinee samples came from UK trials COV001 and COV002, including a single-blind randomized controlled phase 2/3 trial of AZD1222 (ChAdOx1 nCoV-19) in healthy adults. For TCRbeta chain sequencing, PBMC samples were collected from trial participants at day 0 and at day 28 after the second dose. The CDR3 regions of human TCRbeta chains were analyzed by immunosequencing. The authors' analysis ran thus. Repertoire TCRs were checked for matches against a reference library of SARS-CoV-2-specific TCRs that had been generated using the MIRA antigen-specificity platform. Breadth was defined as the fraction of unique TCRs that were SARS-CoV-2-associated. Depth was defined as the fraction of total T cells that were SARS-CoV-2-associated. Using the MIRA data, every spike-specific TCR was mapped to the spike region that the TCR reacted to and assigned to either a CD4 or a CD8 class. Log10-transformed breadth and depth values were compared by one-way ANOVA with Sidak's multiple comparisons tests. TCRdb took over this immuneACCESS table, retaining in-frame rearrangements with V and J assigned. Such tables are incomplete; in checked studies, under half of the missing clones stem from an unresolved V gene, and the remainder is unexplained. V and J calls and clone size follow that table, whereas D and trimming were derived from the DNA. This sample has 180,000 or so clones in its table, and 94% of those were observed once. The leading ten clones occupy approximately 0.6% of the sample.

These data come from a study of T cell responses to AZD1222 COVID-19 vaccine (TCRdb year 2021). With regard to the full study: AZD1222 recipients with second doses at about 4 weeks or about 12 weeks were pooled, because spike-specific TCR depth and breadth did not differ between schedules. A total of 230 to 250 trial participants underwent TCR sequencing, of whom 200 to 220 received two doses of AZD1222 and about 26 received two doses of the MenACWY control vaccine. Trial participants were enrolled by age into subgroups of 18-55, 56-69 and 70-plus years, and around 140, 26 and 57 TCR-sequenced participants, respectively, were included in these subgroups.

Broader findings and caveats from the paper: Participants were mostly white British, with more females than males. The authors suggested clonal diversity may have been underestimated. Epitopes outside the regions mutated in the B.1.351 and B.1.1.7 variants were reportedly recognized by nearly half of the unique spike-specific TCRs. No day 14 peak-response samples were available, so repertoires were characterized only after the peak T cell response. The 56-69-year group was small, and its depth increase did not reach significance, likely because of low power. After two AZD1222 doses, both the breadth and the depth of spike-specific TCRs were significantly higher than at day 0 and than in MenACWY recipients. Vaccine-associated CD4 TCRs spanned the whole spike protein, with dominant responses in regions 160-218 and 743-854. Conclusions about previously exposed vaccinees were limited because only a handful of AZD1222 recipients were SARS-CoV-2 seropositive at baseline.

Unmatched junction bases come to 10, with V trimmed by 0 bases and J by 4 bases. The germline V gene specifies SGDLS as CDR1 and YYNGEE as CDR2. CDR3 length: 17 amino acids, cysteine to phenylalanine. Only the CDR3 region is kept as DNA, spanning 51 bases read in frame from base 1. The specimen comprised peripheral blood, sampled on day 0 of AZD1222 vaccination. The clonotype originates from an adult in good health. This sequence uses TRBV9 and TRBJ2-1, and 7 bases in between align with TRBD1. The encoded CDR3 is CASSVGIGRTGYNEQFF. The base sequence is TGTGCCAGCAGCGTAGGAATAGGAAGGACAGGTTACAATGAGCAGTTCTTC.